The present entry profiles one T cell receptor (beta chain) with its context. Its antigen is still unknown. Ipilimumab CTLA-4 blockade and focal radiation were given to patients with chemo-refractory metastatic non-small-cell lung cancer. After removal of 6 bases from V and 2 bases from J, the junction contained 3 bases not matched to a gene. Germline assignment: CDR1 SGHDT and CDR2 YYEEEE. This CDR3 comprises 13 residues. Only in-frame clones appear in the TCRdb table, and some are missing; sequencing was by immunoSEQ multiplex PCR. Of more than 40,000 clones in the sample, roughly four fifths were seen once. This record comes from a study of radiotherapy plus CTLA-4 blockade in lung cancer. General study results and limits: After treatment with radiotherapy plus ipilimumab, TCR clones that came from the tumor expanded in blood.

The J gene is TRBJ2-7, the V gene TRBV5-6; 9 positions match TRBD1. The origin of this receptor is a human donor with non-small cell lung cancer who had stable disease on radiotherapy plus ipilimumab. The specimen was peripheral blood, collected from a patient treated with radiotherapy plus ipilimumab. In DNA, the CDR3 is TGTGCCAGCAAGACAGGGGGGACCTACGAGCAGTACGTC. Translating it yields CASKTGGTYEQYV.